A selection of T cell receptor beta chains follows, all from one sample in a study of blood T cell repertoires in COVID-19. The data were produced by immunoSEQ multiplex PCR, yet TCRdb's version contains in-frame clones alone and is incomplete. The sample has 380,000 or so clones; approximately 90% are singletons. Specimen: PBMCs or T cells enriched from blood (not recorded which). The receptors shown here come from a woman in her twenties or thirties with acute COVID-19. Each CDR3 is given with its conserved first and last residue. A D gene is named only where the DNA matches it firmly. A clone size is listed for some rows: how often the clone was seen (once, few, many), or a class if it is expanded.

cdr3_aa,cdr3_nt,d_call,j_call,v_call,clone_size
CSVTQGQGFEAFF,TGCAGCGTTACCCAGGGACAGGGGTTTGAAGCTTTCTTT,TRBD1,TRBJ1-1,TRBV29-1,.
CASSHPGQGTEAFF,TGCGCCAGCAGCCATCCCGGACAGGGAACTGAAGCTTTCTTT,TRBD1,TRBJ1-1,TRBV5-1,.
CASSLGTTGGTEAFF,TGTGCCAGCAGCTTAGGAACGACAGGGGGTACTGAAGCTTTCTTT,TRBD1,TRBJ1-1,TRBV11-1,.
CASSELGNYGYTF,TGTGCCAGCAGTGAGCTCGGTAACTATGGCTACACCTTC,.,TRBJ1-2,TRBV2,.
CASSFVQGRGYTF,TGTGCCAGCAGTTTCGTCCAGGGCCGAGGCTACACCTTC,.,TRBJ1-2,TRBV12-3/TRBV12-4,once
CASSRSGGASYNEQFF,TGTGCCAGCAGCCGAAGCGGGGGGGCCTCCTACAATGAGCAGTTCTTC,TRBD2,TRBJ2-1,TRBV3-1/TRBV3-2,.
CASSLEWAGEQYF,TGTGCCAGCAGCTTGGAGTGGGCAGGCGAGCAGTACTTC,.,TRBJ2-7,TRBV5-4,once
CASSSGQGGSNEQFF,TGTGCCAGCAGCTCGGGACAGGGTGGTTCCAATGAGCAGTTCTTC,TRBD1,TRBJ2-1,TRBV9,.
CASSPPDRSDTEAFF,TGTGCCAGCAGTCCCCCAGACAGGTCGGACACTGAAGCTTTCTTT,.,TRBJ1-1,TRBV28,.
CASNTSPPSYEQYF,TGTGCCAGCAATACTAGCCCCCCGTCATACGAGCAGTACTTC,.,TRBJ2-7,TRBV2,.
CASSLGQGPRNEQYF,TGCGCCAGCAGCTTGGGACAGGGTCCTCGGAACGAGCAGTACTTC,TRBD1,TRBJ2-7,TRBV5-1,.
CAISESGGYEQYF,TGTGCCATCAGTGAGTCCGGGGGTTACGAGCAGTACTTC,.,TRBJ2-7,TRBV10-3,.
CASSIAGLLRELFF,TGTGCCAGTAGTATAGCGGGACTCCTTAGGGAGCTGTTTTTT,.,TRBJ2-2,TRBV19,once
CASSDYSNQPQHF,TGCGCCAGCAGTGATTATAGCAATCAGCCCCAGCATTTT,.,TRBJ1-5,TRBV10-2,many
CASGLGQVPPGANVLTF,TGTGCTAGTGGTTTGGGACAGGTTCCTCCTGGGGCCAACGTCCTGACTTTC,.,TRBJ2-6,TRBV12-5,.
CASSLVSAGGYNEQFF,TGTGCCAGCAGCTTAGTGTCAGCGGGGGGGTACAATGAGCAGTTCTTC,TRBD2,TRBJ2-1,TRBV7-2,.
CAWTGTGGSYEQYF,TGTGCCTGGACGGGGACAGGGGGCAGCTACGAGCAGTACTTC,TRBD1,TRBJ2-7,TRBV30,.
CATSGSRGQEFYEQYF,TGTGCCACCAGTGGAAGTAGAGGACAGGAATTCTACGAGCAGTACTTC,TRBD1,TRBJ2-7,TRBV24-1,.
CASSLNLRAANTGELFF,TGTGCCAGCAGCCTAAATTTGAGGGCCGCGAACACCGGGGAGCTGTTTTTT,.,TRBJ2-2,TRBV7-2,.
CAWSTRTGLGNTIYF,TGTGCCTGGAGTACTCGGACAGGCCTCGGAAACACCATATATTTT,TRBD1,TRBJ1-3,TRBV30,.
CASSHLGQGAEAFF,TGTGCCAGCAGCCATCTCGGACAGGGGGCTGAAGCTTTCTTT,TRBD1,TRBJ1-1,TRBV3-1/TRBV3-2,.
CASSSRWGGPAYGYTF,TGTGCCAGCAGCTCCCGGTGGGGGGGCCCAGCCTATGGCTACACCTTC,.,TRBJ1-2,TRBV5-6,.